This T cell receptor (beta chain) was identified in a study of early T cells in non-severe SARS-CoV-2 infection. Study-level findings and limits: Comparison of clonotypes with VDJdb favored anti-spike CD8 responses while missing private and CD4 specificities.

This CDR3 spans 16 amino acids. V trimming: 1 base; J trimming: 6 bases; junction bases outside the gene matches: 6. The germline gives CDR1 SEHNR, CDR2 FQNEAQ (reference sequence). This clonotype came up a few times. Its antigen is still unknown. TCRdb itself ran the 5' RACE reads through MiXCR, one entry per CDR3 protein. The sample includes 30,000 to 40,000 distinct CDR3 sequences, over 5% of them seen just once. The genes are TRBV7-9 and TRBJ2-3; 11 nucleotides align to TRBD2. The receptor's source is an adult who was a healthcare worker with PCR-confirmed SARS-CoV-2 infection or an uninfected control (not recorded which). Sequenced here: whole blood, sampled at baseline. DNA of the CDR3: TGTGCCAGCAGCTTAGACCTAGCGGGAGGTTTGGATACGCAGTATTTT. This sequence encodes CASSLDLAGGLDTQYF.